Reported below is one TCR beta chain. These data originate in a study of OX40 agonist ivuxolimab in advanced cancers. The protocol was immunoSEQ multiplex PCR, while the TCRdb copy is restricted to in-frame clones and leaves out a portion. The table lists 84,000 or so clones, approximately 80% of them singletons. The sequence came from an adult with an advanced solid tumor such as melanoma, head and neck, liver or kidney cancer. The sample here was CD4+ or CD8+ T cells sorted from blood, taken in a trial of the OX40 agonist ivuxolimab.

CDR3 loop: CASSYSEGYEQYF. DNA for the CDR3: TGTGCCAGCAGTTACTCAGAAGGCTACGAGCAGTACTTC. This chain joins TRBV6-5 and TRBJ2-7, with D unclear. Deletions cut 0 bases from V and 3 bases from J, with 6 bases between. CDR1 and CDR2 (germline): MNHEY, SVGAGI. This CDR3 is built from 13 residues.